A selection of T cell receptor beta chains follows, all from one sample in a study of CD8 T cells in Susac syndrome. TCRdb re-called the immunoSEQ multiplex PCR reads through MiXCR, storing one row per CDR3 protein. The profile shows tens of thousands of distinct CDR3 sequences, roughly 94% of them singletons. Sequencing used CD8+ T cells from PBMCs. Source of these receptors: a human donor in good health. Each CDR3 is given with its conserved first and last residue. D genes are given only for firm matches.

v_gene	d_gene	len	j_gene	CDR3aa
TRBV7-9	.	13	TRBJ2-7	CASSLAGSYEQYF
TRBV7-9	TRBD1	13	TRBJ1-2	CASSTPRGDGYTF
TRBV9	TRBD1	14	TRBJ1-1	CASSDGQGVAEAFF
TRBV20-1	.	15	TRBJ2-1	CSAREPAGAYNEQFF
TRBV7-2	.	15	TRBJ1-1	CASSLYRVTSTEAFF
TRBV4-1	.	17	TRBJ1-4	CASSQGASIATNEKLFF
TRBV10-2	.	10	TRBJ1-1	CASSDGEAFF
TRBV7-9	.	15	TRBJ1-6	CASSSREGRTSPLHF
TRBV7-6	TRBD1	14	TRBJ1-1	CASSLEGADTEAFF
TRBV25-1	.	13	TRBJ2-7	CASTIGSWGEQYF
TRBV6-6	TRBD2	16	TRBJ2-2	CASSFLAGLYTGELFF
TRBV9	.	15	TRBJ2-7	CASSAGGWSSYEQYF
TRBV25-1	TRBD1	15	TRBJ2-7	CASEDFRGLSYEQYF
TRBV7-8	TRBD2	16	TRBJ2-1	CASSLAWAGGVHEQFF
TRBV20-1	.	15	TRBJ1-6	CSGRTDSSYNSPLHF
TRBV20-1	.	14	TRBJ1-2	CSARDGQFGNGYTF
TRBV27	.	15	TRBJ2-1	CASSRGPDYEGVQFF
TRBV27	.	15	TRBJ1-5	CASSPRGGRHQPQHF
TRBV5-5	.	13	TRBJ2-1	CASSSGLMDEQFF
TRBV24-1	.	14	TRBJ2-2	CATSGPQDTGELFF
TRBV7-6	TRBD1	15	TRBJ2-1	CASSFNGQGANEQFF
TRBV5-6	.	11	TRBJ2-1	CASSLGRAEFF
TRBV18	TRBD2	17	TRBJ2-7	CASSPTSGGAHSYEQYF
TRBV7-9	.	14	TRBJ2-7	CASSPTEGVFEQYF
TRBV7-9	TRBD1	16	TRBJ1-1	CASLMDRGESDTEAFF
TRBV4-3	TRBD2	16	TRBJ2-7	CASSHIAGGPGYEQYF
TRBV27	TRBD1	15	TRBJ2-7	CASSFRGTVSYEQYF
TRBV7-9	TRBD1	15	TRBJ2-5	CASSLKDRPQETQYF
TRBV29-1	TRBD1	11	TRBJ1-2	CSVDRGYGYTF
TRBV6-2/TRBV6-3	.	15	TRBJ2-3	CASILGRPGTDTQYF
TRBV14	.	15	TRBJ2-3	CASSQLVAGTDTQYF
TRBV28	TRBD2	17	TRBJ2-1	CASSGRGSGREGYEQFF
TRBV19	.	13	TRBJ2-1	CASSPWTPGEQFF
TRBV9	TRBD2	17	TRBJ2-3	CASSTPRTSGGTDTQYF
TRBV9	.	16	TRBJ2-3	CASSYHREGGTDTQYF
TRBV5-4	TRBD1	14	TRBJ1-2	CASNSIRTGDGYTF
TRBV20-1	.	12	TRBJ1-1	CSARRGYTEAFF
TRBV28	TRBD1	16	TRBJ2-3	CASSLVIGTGTDTQYF
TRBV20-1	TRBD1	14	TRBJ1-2	CSASGQGYFYGYTF
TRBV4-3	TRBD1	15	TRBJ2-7	CASSQERTGLYEQYF
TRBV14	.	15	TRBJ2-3	CASSQWRGLTDTQYF
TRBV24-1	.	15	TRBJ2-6	CATRLSSSGANVLTF
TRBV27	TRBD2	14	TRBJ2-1	CASESSGRVDEQFF
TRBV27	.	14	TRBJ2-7	CASSAGGTYYEQYF
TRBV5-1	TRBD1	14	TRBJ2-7	CASSQGTGEHEQYF
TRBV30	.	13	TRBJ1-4	CAWSLDNNEKLFF
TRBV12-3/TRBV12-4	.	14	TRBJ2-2	CASSPTIRDRELFF
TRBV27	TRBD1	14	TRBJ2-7	CASCAGTGTYEQYF
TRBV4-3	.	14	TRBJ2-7	CASSQVRDSYEQYF
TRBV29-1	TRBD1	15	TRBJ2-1	CSVFGRTGGGYEQFF
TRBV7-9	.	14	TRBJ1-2	CASSLVRRGYGYTF
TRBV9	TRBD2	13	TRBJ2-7	CASGAGESYEQYF
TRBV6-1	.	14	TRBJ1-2	CASSEVPANYGYTF
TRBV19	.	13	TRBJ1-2	CASSINRADGYTF
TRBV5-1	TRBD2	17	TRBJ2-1	CASSLRVRGEIDNEQFF